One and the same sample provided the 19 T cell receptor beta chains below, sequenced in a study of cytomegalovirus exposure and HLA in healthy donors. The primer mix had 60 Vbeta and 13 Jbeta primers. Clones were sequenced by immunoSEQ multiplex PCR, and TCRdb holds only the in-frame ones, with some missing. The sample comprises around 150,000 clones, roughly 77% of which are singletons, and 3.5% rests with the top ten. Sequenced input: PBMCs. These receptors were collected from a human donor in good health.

This CDR3 is CASSSSFSNQPQHF. CDR3 DNA sequence: TGTGCCAGCAGTTCCTCGTTTAGCAATCAGCCCCAGCATTTT. The chain joins TRBV28 to TRBJ1-5; D is undetermined. Germline assignment: CDR1 MDHEN and CDR2 SYDVKM. This CDR3 region has 14 residues. Between the trimmed V and J ends, which lost 4 bases and 0 bases, there was a span of 7 bases.

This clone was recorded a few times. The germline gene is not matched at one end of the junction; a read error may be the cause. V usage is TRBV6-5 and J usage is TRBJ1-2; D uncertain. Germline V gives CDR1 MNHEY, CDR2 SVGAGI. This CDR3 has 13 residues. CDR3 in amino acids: CASSRLGSYGYPF. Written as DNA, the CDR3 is TGTGCCAGCAGCCGACTCGGGAGCTATGGCTACCCCTTC.

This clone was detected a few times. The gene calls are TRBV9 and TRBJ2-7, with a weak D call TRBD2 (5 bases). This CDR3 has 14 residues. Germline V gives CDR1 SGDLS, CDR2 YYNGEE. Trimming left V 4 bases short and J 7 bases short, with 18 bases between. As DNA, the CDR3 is TGTGCCAGCAGCCCAGAAATTGGGCTAGCTGAGCAGTACTTC. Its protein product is CASSPEIGLAEQYF.

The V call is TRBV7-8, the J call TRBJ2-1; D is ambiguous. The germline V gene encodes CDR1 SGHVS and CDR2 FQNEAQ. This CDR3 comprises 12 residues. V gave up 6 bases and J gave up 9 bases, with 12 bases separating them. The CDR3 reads CASSGVIREQFF. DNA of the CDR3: TGTGCCAGCAGTGGAGTGATTCGTGAGCAGTTCTTC.

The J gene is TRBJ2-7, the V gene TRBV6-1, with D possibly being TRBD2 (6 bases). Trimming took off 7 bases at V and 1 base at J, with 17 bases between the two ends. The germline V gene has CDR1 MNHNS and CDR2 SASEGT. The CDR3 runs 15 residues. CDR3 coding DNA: TGTGCCAGCACGGGCGGGACCATCCCATCCTACGAGCAGTACTTC. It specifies CASTGGTIPSYEQYF.

The CDR3 loop is CASSPRGGMNTEAFF. For the CDR3, the DNA is TGCGCCAGCAGCCCGAGGGGGGGCATGAACACTGAAGCTTTCTTT. The chain links TRBV5-1 to TRBJ1-1; tentative D call: TRBD1 (6 bases). V lost 4 bases and J lost 0, with 13 bases in between. This CDR3 has 15 residues. The germline gives CDR1 SGHRS, CDR2 YFSETQ. Full variable domain (outside the CDR3, taken from reference TRBV5-1 and TRBJ1-1): KAGVTQTPRYLIKTRGQQVTLSCSPISGHRSVSWYQQTPGQGLQFLFEYFSETQRNKGNFPGRFSGRQFSNSRSEMNVSTLELGDSALYLCASSPRGGMNTEAFFGQGTRLTVV.

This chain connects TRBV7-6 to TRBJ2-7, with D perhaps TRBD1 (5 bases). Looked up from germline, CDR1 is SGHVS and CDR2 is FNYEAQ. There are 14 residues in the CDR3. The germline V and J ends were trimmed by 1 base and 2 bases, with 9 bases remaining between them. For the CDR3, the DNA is TGTGCCAGCAGCTTAGGGGGCGGAGCCTACGAGCAGTACTTC. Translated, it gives CASSLGGGAYEQYF.

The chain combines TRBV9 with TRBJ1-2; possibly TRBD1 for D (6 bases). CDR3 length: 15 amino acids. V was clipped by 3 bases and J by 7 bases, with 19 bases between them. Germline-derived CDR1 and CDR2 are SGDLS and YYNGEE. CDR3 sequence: CASSGVGGGVPGYTF. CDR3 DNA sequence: TGTGCCAGCAGCGGGGTCGGTGGGGGCGTACCTGGCTACACCTTC.

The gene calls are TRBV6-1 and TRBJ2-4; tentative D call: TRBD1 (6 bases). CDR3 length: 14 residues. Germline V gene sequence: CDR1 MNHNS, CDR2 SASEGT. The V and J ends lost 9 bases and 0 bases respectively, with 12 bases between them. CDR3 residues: CASLGQLAKNIQYF. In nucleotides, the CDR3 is TGTGCCAGTTTAGGACAGCTAGCCAAAAACATTCAGTACTTC.

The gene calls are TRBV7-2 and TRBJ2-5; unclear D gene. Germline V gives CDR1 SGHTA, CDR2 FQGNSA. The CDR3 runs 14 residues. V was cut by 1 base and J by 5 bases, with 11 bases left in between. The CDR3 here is CASSLDGVRETQYF. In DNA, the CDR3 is TGTGCCAGCAGCTTAGATGGAGTGCGGGAGACCCAGTACTTC.

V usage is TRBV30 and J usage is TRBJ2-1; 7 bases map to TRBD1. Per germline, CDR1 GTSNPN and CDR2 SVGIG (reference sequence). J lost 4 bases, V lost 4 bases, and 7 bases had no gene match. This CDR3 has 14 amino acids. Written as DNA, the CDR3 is TGTGCCTGGACTATAGGACAGGTTTACAATGAGCAGTTCTTC. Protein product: CAWTIGQVYNEQFF. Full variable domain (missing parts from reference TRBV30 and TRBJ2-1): SQTIHQWPATLVQPVGSPLSLECTVEGTSNPNLYWYRQAAGRGLQLLFYSVGIGQISSEVPQNLSASRPQDRQFILSSKKLLLSDSGFYLCAWTIGQVYNEQFFGPGTRLTVL.

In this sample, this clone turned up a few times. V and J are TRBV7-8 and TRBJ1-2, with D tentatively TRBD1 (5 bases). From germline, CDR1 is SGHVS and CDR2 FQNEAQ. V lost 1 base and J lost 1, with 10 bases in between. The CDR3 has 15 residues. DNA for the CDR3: TGTGCCAGCAGCTTAGGGGGCTGGGGTAACTATGGCTACACCTTC. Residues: CASSLGGWGNYGYTF.

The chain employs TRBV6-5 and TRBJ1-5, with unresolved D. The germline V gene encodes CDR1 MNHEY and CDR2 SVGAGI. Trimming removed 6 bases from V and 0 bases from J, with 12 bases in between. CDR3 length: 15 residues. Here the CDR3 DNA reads TGTGCCAGCAGACCGGGAACTCTTAGCAATCAGCCCCAGCATTTT. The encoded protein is CASRPGTLSNQPQHF.

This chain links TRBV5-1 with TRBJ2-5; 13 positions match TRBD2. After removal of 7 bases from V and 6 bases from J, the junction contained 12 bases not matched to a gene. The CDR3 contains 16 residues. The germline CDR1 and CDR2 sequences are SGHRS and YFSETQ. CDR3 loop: CASDRGGLAGMKTQYF. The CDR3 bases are TGCGCCAGCGACCGGGGGGGACTAGCGGGAATGAAGACCCAGTACTTC.

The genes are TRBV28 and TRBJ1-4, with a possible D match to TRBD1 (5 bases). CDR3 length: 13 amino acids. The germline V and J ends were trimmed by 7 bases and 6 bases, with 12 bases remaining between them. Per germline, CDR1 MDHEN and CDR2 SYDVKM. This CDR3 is CASIGGWDEKLFF. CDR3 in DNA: TGTGCCAGCATCGGGGGGTGGGATGAAAAACTGTTTTTT.

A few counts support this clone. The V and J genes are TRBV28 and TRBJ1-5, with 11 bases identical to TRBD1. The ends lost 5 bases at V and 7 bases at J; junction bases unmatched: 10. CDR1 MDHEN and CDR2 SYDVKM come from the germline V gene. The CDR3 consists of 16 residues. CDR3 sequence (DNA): TGTGCCAGCAGTACAGACCAGGGACAGGGGGTCCAGCCCCAGCATTTT. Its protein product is CASSTDQGQGVQPQHF.

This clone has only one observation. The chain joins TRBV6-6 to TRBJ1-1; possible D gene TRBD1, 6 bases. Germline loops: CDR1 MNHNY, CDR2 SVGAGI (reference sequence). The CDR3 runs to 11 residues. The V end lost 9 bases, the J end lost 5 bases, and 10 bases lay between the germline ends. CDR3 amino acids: CASKGETEAFF. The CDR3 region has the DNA TGTGCCAGTAAGGGGGAAACTGAAGCTTTCTTT.

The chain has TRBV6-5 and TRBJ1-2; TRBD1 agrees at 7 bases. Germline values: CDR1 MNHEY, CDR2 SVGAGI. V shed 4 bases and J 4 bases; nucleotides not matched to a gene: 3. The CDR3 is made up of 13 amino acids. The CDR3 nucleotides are TGTGCCAGCAGTTGGGGACAGTTCTATGGCTACACCTTC. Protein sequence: CASSWGQFYGYTF.

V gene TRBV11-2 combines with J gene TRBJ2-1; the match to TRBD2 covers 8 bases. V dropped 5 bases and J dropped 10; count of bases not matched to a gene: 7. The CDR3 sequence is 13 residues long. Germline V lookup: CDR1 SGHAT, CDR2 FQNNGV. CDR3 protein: CASSILAGLEQFF. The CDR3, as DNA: TGTGCCAGCAGCATCCTAGCGGGCTTGGAGCAGTTCTTC.